The source of this T cell receptor (beta chain) is a study of CD4+ T cells in melanoma. TCRdb's copy holds only in-frame clones and misses some; the assay was immunoSEQ multiplex PCR. Found here are roughly 21,000 clones, roughly 78% of them singletons; the top ten hold over 9.5%. Trimming took off 4 bases at V and 0 bases at J, with 14 bases between the two ends. This CDR3 region has 15 residues. The germline gives CDR1 SGHDT, CDR2 YYEEEE. This clone was observed a few times. This receptor was identified in a human donor with melanoma. The chain combines TRBV5-6 with TRBJ2-7; D might be TRBD2 (5 bases). CDR3 sequence (DNA): TGTGCCAGCAGCCGCCGGGGATACAGCTCCTACGAGCAGTACTTC. Residues: CASSRRGYSSYEQYF. The complete variable domain, with remaining parts taken from reference TRBV5-6 and TRBJ2-7, reads DAGVTQSPTHLIKTRGQQVTLRCSPKSGHDTVSWYQQALGQGPQFIFQYYEEEERQRGNFPDRFSGHQFPNYSSELNVNALLLGDSALYLCASSRRGYSSYEQYFGPGTRLTVT.